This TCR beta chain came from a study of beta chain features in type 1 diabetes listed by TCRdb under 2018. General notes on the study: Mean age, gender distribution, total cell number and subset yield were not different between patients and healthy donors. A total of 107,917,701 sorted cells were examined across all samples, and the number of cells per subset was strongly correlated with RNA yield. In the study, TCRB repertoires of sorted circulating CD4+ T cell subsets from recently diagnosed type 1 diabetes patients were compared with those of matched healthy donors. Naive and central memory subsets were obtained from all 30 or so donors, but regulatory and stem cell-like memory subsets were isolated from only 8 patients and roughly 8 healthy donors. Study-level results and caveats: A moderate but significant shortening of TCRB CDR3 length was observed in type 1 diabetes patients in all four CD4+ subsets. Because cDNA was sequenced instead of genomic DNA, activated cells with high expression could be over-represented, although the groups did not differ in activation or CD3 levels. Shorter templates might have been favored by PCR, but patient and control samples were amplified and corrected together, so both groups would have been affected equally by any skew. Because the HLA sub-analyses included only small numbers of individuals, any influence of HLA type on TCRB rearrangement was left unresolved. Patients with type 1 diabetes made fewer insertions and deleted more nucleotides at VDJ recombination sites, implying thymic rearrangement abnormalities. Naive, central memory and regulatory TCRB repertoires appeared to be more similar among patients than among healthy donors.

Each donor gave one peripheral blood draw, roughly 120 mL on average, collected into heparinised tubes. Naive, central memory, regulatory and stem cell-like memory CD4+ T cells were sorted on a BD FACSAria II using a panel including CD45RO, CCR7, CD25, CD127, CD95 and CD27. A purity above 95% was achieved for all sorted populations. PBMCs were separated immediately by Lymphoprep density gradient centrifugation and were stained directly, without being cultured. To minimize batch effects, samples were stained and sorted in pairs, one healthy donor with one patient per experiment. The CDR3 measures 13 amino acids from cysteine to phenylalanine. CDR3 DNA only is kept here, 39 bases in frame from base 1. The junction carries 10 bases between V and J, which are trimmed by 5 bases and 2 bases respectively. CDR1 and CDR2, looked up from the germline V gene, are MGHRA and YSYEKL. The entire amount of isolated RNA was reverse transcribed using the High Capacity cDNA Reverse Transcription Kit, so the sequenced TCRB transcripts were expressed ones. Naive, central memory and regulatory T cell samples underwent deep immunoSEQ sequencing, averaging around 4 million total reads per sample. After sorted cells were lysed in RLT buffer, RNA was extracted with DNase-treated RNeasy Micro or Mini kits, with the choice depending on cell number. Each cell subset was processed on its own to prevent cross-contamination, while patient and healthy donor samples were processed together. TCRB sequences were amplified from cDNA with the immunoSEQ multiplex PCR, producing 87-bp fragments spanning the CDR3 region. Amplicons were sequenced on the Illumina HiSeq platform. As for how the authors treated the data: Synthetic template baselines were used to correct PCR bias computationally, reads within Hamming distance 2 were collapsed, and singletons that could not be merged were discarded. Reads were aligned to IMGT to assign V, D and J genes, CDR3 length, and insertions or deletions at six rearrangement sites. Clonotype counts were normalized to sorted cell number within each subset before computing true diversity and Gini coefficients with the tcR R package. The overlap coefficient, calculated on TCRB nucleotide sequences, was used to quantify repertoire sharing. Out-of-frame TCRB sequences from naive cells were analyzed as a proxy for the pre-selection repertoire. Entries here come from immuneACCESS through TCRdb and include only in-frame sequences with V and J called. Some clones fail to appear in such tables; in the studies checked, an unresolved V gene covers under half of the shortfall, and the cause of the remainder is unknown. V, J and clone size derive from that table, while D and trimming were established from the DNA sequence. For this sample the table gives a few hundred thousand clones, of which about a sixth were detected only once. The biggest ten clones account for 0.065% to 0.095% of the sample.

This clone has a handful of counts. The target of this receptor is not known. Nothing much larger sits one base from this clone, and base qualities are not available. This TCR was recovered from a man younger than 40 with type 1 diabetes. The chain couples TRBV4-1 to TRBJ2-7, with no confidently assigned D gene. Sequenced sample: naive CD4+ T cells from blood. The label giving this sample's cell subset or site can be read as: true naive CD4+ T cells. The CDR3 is CASSTRSPYEQYF. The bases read TGCGCCAGCAGCACGCGCAGCCCCTACGAGCAGTACTTC.